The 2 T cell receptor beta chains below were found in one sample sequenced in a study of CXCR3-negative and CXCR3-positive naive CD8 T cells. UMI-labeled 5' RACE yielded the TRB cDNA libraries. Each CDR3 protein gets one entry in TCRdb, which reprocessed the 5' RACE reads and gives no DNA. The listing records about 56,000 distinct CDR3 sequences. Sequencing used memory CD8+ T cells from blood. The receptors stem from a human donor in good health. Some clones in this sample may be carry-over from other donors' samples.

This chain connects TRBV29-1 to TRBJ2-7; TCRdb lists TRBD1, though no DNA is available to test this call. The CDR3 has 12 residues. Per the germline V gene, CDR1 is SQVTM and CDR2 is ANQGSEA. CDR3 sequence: CSVEGGHHEQYF.

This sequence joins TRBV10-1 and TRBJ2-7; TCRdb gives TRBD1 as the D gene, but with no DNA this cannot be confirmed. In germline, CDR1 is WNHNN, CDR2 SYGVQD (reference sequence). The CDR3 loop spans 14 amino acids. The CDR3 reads CASSEDSGGYEQYF.